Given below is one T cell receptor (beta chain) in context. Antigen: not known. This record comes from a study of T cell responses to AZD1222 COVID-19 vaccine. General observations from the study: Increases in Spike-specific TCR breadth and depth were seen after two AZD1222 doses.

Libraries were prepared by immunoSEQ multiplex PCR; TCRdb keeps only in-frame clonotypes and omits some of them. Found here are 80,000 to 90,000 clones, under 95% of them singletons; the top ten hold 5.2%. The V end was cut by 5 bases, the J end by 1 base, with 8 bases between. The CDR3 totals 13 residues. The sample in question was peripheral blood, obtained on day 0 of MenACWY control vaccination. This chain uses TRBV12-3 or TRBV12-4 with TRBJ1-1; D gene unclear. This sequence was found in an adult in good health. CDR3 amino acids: CASSLQENTEAFF. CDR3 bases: TGTGCCAGCAGTCTTCAGGAGAACACTGAAGCTTTCTTT.